These 7 T cell receptor beta chains came from one sample sequenced in a study of shared clonotypes between healthy human individuals. Sequencing used immunoSEQ multiplex PCR; TCRdb keeps in-frame clones, though not all of them. The sample consists of some 1.1 million clones, approximately 80% of them appearing once. The source material was memory CD4+ T cells from PBMCs. Sample subset: CD45RA-negative fraction. The receptor set was obtained from a man aged 18 to 29 in good health. Some clones in this sample may be carry-over from other donors' samples.

CDR3: CASSLAKQGFTF. For the CDR3, the DNA is TGTGCCAGCAGCTTAGCTAAACAGGGGTTCACCTTC. The chain couples TRBV7-8 to TRBJ1-2, with 7 bases fitting TRBD1. The CDR3 is 12 residues long. Trimming at V came to 0 bases and at J to 13 bases, leaving 5 bases not matched to a gene. Germline values: CDR1 SGHVS, CDR2 FQNEAQ.

The J gene is TRBJ1-5, the V gene TRBV6-6, with D perhaps matching TRBD1 (5 bases). Germline CDR1 and CDR2: MNHNY and SVGAGI (reference sequence). V lost 5 bases and J lost 2, with 13 bases in between. The CDR3 length is 15 residues. CDR3 sequence reads: CASSLPRDGNQPQHF. Written as DNA, the CDR3 is TGTGCCAGCAGTCTACCCAGGGACGGCAATCAGCCCCAGCATTTT.

This clone occurred once. This chain connects TRBV4-3 to TRBJ2-3; D not resolved. CDR1 and CDR2 from the germline V gene are LGHNA and YSLEER. V dropped 0 bases and J dropped 4 bases, with 5 bases sitting between them. The CDR3 runs to 13 residues. The CDR3 loop reads CASSQDTSDTQYF. CDR3 bases: TGCGCCAGCAGCCAAGATACGTCAGATACGCAGTATTTT.

The chain recombines TRBV9 with TRBJ1-5, with D tentatively TRBD1 (5 bases). CDR1 is SGDLS, CDR2 YYNGEE, per germline. This CDR3 is built from 14 residues. The V gene lost 3 bases and the J gene lost 1 base, with 8 bases spanning the gap. As DNA, the CDR3 is TGTGCCAGCAGCGACCCAGGGAGCAATCAGCCCCAGCATTTT. This gives the protein CASSDPGSNQPQHF.

The chain recombines TRBV10-3 with TRBJ1-2; unclear D gene. Trimming shortened V by 2 bases and J by 8 bases, and 12 bases separated the two germline ends. Germline CDR1 is ENHRY and CDR2 is SYGVKD. The CDR3 loop spans 13 amino acids. The CDR3 protein is CAISEGREGGYTF. The CDR3 nucleotides are TGTGCCATCAGTGAGGGACGAGAGGGCGGCTACACCTTC.

CDR3 bases: TGCGCCAGCGGGGGTAGCGGGAGTTACGAGCAGTACTTC. Translation: CASGGSGSYEQYF. The rearrangement joins TRBV5-1 to TRBJ2-7, with TRBD2 identical over 9 bases. Unmatched junction bases numbered 6, after V lost 7 bases and J lost 4 bases. CDR1 is SGHRS and CDR2 is YFSETQ in the germline V gene. The CDR3 consists of 13 residues.

The chain carries TRBV30 and TRBJ1-5; D perhaps matches TRBD1 (5 bases). Trimming shortened V by 1 base and J by 15 bases, and 16 bases separated the two germline ends. CDR1 GTSNPN and CDR2 SVGIG come from the germline V gene (reference sequence). The CDR3 runs to 12 residues. CDR3 region: CAWSGPAGIGHF. The CDR3 nucleotides read TGTGCCTGGAGTGGCCCCGCAGGGATCGGGCATTTT.